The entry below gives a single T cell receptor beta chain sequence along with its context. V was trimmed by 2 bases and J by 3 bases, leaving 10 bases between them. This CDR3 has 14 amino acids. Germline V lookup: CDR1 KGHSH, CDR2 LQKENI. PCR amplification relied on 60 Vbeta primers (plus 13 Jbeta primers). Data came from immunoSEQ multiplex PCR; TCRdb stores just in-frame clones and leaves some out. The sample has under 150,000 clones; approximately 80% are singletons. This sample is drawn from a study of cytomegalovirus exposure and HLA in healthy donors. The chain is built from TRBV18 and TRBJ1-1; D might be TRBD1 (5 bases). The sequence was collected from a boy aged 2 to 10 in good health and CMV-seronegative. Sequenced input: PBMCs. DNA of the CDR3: TGTGCCAGCTCACCAGTTTGGGGCCACACTGAAGCTTTCTTT. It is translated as CASSPVWGHTEAFF.